This TCR beta chain was captured in a study of T cells in Graves' hyperthyroidism and ophthalmopathy. A lack of ophthalmopathy progression within 18 months defined stable Graves' hyperthyroidism. Hyperthyroidism patients were newly diagnosed, had disease duration under 2 months, and were aged 18 to 65 years. Based on clinical symptoms, serum thyroxine and TRAb, thyroid ultrasound and orbital computed tomography, diagnoses were reached. It was around 10 ml of fresh peripheral blood that supplied the PBMCs. TCR beta CDR3 regions were amplified from RNA. The HTBI primer set served for first-round RT-PCR of the TCR CDR3. TCRdb reprocessed the multiplex PCR reads via MiXCR and lists one record per CDR3 protein. The repertoire holds hundreds of thousands of distinct CDR3 sequences, with around 38% as singletons. This clonotype has more than one count but fewer than ten. Material: blood. The sequence came from a man aged 18 to 30 with Graves' hyperthyroidism.

As DNA, the CDR3 is TGTGCCAGCAGCCATGGCATGGGTATGAACACTGAAGCTTTCTTT. Amino acid sequence: CASSHGMGMNTEAFF. The rearrangement links TRBV14 to TRBJ1-1; D ambiguous. Looked up from germline, CDR1 is SGHDN and CDR2 is FVKESK. V was trimmed by 3 bases and J by 0 bases, leaving 11 bases between them. There are 15 residues in the CDR3.